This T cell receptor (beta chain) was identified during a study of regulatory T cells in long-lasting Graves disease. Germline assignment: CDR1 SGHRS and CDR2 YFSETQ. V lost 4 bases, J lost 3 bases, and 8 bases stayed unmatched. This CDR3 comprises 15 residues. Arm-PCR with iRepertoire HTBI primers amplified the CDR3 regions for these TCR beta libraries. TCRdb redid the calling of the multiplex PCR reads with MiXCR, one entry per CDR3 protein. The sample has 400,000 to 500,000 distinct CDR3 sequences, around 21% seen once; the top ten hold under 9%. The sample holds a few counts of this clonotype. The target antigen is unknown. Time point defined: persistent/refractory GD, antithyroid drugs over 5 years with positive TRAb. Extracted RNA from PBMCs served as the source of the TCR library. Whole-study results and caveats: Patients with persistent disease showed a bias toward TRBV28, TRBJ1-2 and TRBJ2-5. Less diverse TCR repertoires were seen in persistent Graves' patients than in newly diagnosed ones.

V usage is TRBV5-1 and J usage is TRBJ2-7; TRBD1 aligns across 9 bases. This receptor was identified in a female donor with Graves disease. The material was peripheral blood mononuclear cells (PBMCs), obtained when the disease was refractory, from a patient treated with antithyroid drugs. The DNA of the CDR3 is TGCGCCAGCAGCGAGGGGACAGGGAACTACTACGAGCAGTACTTC. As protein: CASSEGTGNYYEQYF.